Shown below are 2 T cell receptor beta chains from a single sample sequenced in a study of blood T cell repertoires in COVID-19. Produced via immunoSEQ multiplex PCR; TCRdb's table is partial and in-frame only. The sample holds around 130,000 clones, 70% to 90% seen once. Sequencing was performed on PBMCs or T cells enriched from blood (not recorded which). The receptor set was obtained from a woman in her 50s who had recovered from COVID-19.

DNA for the CDR3: TGTGCCAGCAGCTTGGCAGGGGTGGGCTACACCTTC. This translates into CASSLAGVGYTF. The chain is built from TRBV7-9 and TRBJ1-2; a possible D gene is TRBD1 (6 bases). The CDR3 runs 12 residues. Germline-derived CDR1 and CDR2 are SEHNR and FQNEAQ (reference sequence). Trimming left V 3 bases short and J 8 bases short, with 10 bases between.

The V call is TRBV6-5, the J call TRBJ2-1, with 7 bases matching TRBD2. This CDR3 region has 14 residues. V trimming: 11 bases; J trimming: 3 bases; junction bases outside the gene matches: 10. The germline CDR1 and CDR2 sequences are MNHEY and SVGAGI. The CDR3 is CASLGLPYYNEQFF. CDR3 coding DNA: TGTGCCTCACTGGGACTACCATACTACAATGAGCAGTTCTTC.